This T cell receptor (beta chain) was captured in a study of blood T cell repertoires in COVID-19 (dated by TCRdb to 2018 to 2021). In terms of the full investigation: Samples covering the acute and convalescent phases of COVID-19 were provided by collaborators in the United States, Italy and Spain. The repertoires were made available in a free public database intended to serve as a resource for research on the immune response to SARS-CoV-2. Where HLA class I and class II types were available, the types were taken from metadata supplied by the sample provider, not from assay-based typing. Deeply sampled blood TCRbeta repertoires from subjects exposed to, actively infected with, or recovered from COVID-19 were included in the dataset. A de-identified subject ID, COVID-19 status, age in years and sex were almost always included in the sample metadata. The prospective study material was composed of cDNA or gDNA derived from T cells, B-cell-depleted T cells, or PBMCs. Samples were obtained from the ongoing ImmuneRACE study (first 160 participants) and from 1,000 to 1,500 subjects provided by 6 global collaborators. On the study overall, not on this receptor specifically: How much clinical and demographic metadata was included differed by source and by participant, and the metadata was provided uncurated.

TCRbeta CDR3 regions were amplified from genomic DNA using the immunoSEQ Assay, a bias-controlled multiplex PCR. The study's processing was this. Nucleated cell counts per sample were estimated from amplification of reference gene primers within the assay. To quantify the absolute abundance of each unique TCRbeta CDR3 rearrangement, sequence reads were collapsed and filtered. Productive Simpson clonality was computed per sample as the square root of Simpson's diversity index over productive rearrangements. TCRdb provides this immuneACCESS table in a form limited to in-frame rearrangements. Some clones are lacking; in checked studies, under half of them reflect an unresolved V gene, and why the rest are absent is not known. The DNA was the basis for D and trimming; V, J and clone size are from that table. In all, the sample holds around 230,000 clones, and around nine tenths of those were seen once. The ten top clones hold around 0.7% of the sample.

Notes on this clone: The antigen it recognizes is unknown. No quality values exist for individual bases; no much larger clone is one base distant.

Spanning cysteine to phenylalanine, the CDR3 consists of 11 amino acids. Of the read, only the CDR3 DNA is kept; its 33 bases are in frame from base 1. The germline V gene (reference sequence) supplies CDR1 DFQATT and CDR2 SNEGSKA. Each collaborating institution followed its own protocols to collect whole blood in K2EDTA tubes. For TCRbeta analysis, collaborator samples were shipped as frozen whole blood, as isolated PBMCs, or as DNA extracted from either sample type. The TCR originated in a middle-aged man with acute or convalescent COVID-19. What was sequenced was peripheral blood. The rearranged segments are TRBV20-1 and TRBJ1-1, with the D gene call left open. The DNA sequence follows: TGCAGCGTTCCGGAGTACACTGAAGCTTTCTTT. This is translated as CSVPEYTEAFF.